This note documents a single T cell receptor (beta chain) sequence. Its antigen is unknown. No much larger clone is present one base from it, and per-base qualities are unavailable. This sample was included in a study of T cells after yellow fever vaccination (dated by TCRdb to between 2018 and 2021). As for the study more broadly: Libraries from fractions with low cell numbers were prepared with the SMART-Seq v4 Ultra Low Input RNA kit. To track T-cell clones before and after primary and booster YFV17D yellow fever vaccination, bulk TCR alpha and beta repertoires were sequenced longitudinally. Blood was collected at multiple timepoints before and after primary and secondary immunization, and bulk PBMC replicates and cell subsets were isolated. Two healthy male donors, one aged 18 to 30 and one aged 30 to 40 years, made up the cohort. On the study overall, not on this receptor specifically: A small fraction of clonotypes showed up in both the CD4 and CD8 compartments, probably as a result of convergent recombination. FACS-sorted repertoires could contain abundant contaminating clonotypes from the bulk population, so computational filtering was required. After the booster, most of the clones that had expanded following primary vaccination were detected again (roughly 96% of CD4 and roughly 88% of CD8), which suggests that memory was broadly maintained. The secondary T-cell response was weaker than the primary response but faster, peaking on day 5 instead of day 15. The study included only two donors, which limits how far the findings can be generalized.

TCR cDNA was synthesized by 5'RACE template switching, which introduced a universal primer site and unique molecular identifiers. cDNA synthesis was primed from both the TCR alpha and TCR beta constant segments. Two PCR steps were used to amplify libraries, with sample barcodes and sequencing adapters being added in the second step. Libraries were sequenced on Illumina HiSeq 2500 (2x100 bp) or NovaSeq (2x150 bp). For the original study's pipeline: Reads were demultiplexed and collapsed into UMI consensus sequences with MIGEC, and V(D)J alignment was performed with MiXCR. Using edgeR on replicate PBMC samples, clonotypes were called vaccine-responding if FDR was below 0.01 and the log2 fold change was above 5 up to day 15. Each bulk clonotype received a CD4 or CD8 identity based on whether the sequenced CD4 or CD8 repertoire contained that clonotype at higher abundance. TCRdb cleaned the public reads at Q25 with fastp, built clones with MiXCR and kept in-frame beta chains. Each CDR3 protein gets just one entry, which takes the most common genes and DNA from the rows behind it. These V and J calls originate from TCRdb's pipeline instead of the authors' own analysis. The sample table holds 250,000 to 300,000 distinct CDR3 sequences, of which 10% to 15% were seen once. Of the sample, 0.4% to 0.55% falls within the top ten clones.

The sample's treatment or condition, from its label and the paper: live attenuated yellow fever vaccine strain. PBMCs were isolated from peripheral blood using a standard Ficoll-Paque protocol. Dynabeads CD4 and CD8 positive selection kits were used to isolate the CD4 and CD8 T-cell fractions. TriZol was used to extract RNA from bulk PBMCs, from CD4 and CD8 fractions, and from dextramer-positive and dextramer-negative fractions. The CDR3 runs 15 amino acids, cysteine and phenylalanine included. The only DNA kept is the CDR3, 45 bases in frame from the first base. V is pared back by 1 base and J by 5 bases, with 11 bases lying between the germline termini. CDR1 and CDR2, looked up from the germline V gene, are MGHDK and SYGVNS.

This receptor was obtained from a man aged 25 to 45 who received the YFV17D yellow fever vaccine. Sequenced material: CD4+ T cells sorted from PBMCs, taken 45 days after the yellow fever booster vaccination. Recombination linked TRBV25-1 to TRBJ2-2; a tentative D match to TRBD2 spans 5 bases. The CDR3 reads CASSESRRGTGELFF. The sequenced DNA is TGTGCCAGCAGTGAATCACGTCGGGGAACCGGGGAGCTGTTTTTT. Outside the CDR3, residues come from the reference TRBV25-1 and TRBJ2-2 proteins, so the full variable domain is: EADIYQTPRYLVIGTGKKITLECSQTMGHDKMYWYQQDPGMELHLIHYSYGVNSTEKGDLSSESTVSRIRTEHFPLTLESARPSHTSQYLCASSESRRGTGELFFGEGSRLTVL.